A selection of T cell receptor beta chains follows, all from one sample in a study of T cell clusters in autoimmune cytopenias. TCRdb re-analyzed the multiplex PCR reads; it lists each CDR3 protein once, without DNA. This sample's clone table lists 9,000 to 13,000 distinct CDR3 sequences. These records were also assigned to another study, of T cell repertoires in aging, cancer and after chemotherapy.

Sequencing input: peripheral blood. The receptors were gathered from a human donor in good health. CDR3s include the opening cysteine and the closing phenylalanine or tryptophan. Clone size appears in some rows only: once, few, many, or a class for an expanded clone.

J gene | V gene | clone size | CDR3 protein
TRBJ2-7 | TRBV6-5 | medium-sized | CASRDGASGAYEQYF
TRBJ1-6 | TRBV6-5 | medium-sized | CASSYSFSGAEAFSLHF
TRBJ2-7 | TRBV6-6 | medium-sized | CASTFGTVAYEQYF
TRBJ1-2 | TRBV11-2 | . | CASSSGQDYGYTF
TRBJ2-3 | TRBV7-2 | . | CASSSGTSGTDTQYF
TRBJ2-5 | TRBV20-1 | . | CSAPAGTRVTTQYF
TRBJ2-1 | TRBV28 | . | CASSSHSAGPEQFF
TRBJ2-3 | TRBV6-2/TRBV6-3 | . | CASRGSSTDTQYF
TRBJ2-2 | TRBV18 | . | CASSPRLQNTGELFF
TRBJ1-2 | TRBV12-3/TRBV12-4 | . | CASRRAGDNYGYTF
TRBJ2-6 | TRBV6-2/TRBV6-3 | medium-sized | CASSLDSSGANVLTF
TRBJ1-5 | TRBV7-3 | . | CASSLGLAVRDSNQPQHF
TRBJ2-1 | TRBV6-2/TRBV6-3 | large | CASSFLLGSFYNEQFF
TRBJ2-5 | TRBV20-1 | medium-sized | CSARGVAGLETQYF